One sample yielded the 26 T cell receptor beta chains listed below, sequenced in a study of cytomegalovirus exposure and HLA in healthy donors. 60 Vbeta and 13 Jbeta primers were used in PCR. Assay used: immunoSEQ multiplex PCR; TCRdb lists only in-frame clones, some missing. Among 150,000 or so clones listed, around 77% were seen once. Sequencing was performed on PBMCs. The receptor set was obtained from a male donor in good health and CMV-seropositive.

The CDR3 region is CASSLAGTRGDNEQFF. The CDR3 DNA reads TGTGCCAGCAGCTTAGCCGGGACTAGAGGCGACAATGAGCAGTTCTTC. The rearrangement uses TRBV11-3 and TRBJ2-1, with 8 bases aligning to TRBD2. The ends lost 1 base at V and 5 bases at J; junction bases unmatched: 7. The germline V gene has CDR1 SGHNT and CDR2 YENEEA. The CDR3 runs 16 residues.

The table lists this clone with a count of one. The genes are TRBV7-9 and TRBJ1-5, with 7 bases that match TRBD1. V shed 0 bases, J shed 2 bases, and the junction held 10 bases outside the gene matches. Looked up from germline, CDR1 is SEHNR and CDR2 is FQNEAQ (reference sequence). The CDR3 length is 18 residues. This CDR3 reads CASSLAGAGGFGNQPQHF. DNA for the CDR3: TGTGCCAGCAGCTTAGCAGGGGCAGGGGGATTTGGCAATCAGCCCCAGCATTTT.

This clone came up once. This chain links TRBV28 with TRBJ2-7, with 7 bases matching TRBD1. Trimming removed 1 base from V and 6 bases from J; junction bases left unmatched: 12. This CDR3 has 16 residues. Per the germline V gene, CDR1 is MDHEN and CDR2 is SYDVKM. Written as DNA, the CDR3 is TGTGCCAGCAGTTTATACGAGGGGGCTATCCTGGGCGAGCAGTACTTC. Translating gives CASSLYEGAILGEQYF.

The CDR3 loop reads CASNSLGTAGANVLTF. The CDR3 bases are TGTGCCAGCAATTCGCTAGGTACGGCTGGGGCCAACGTCCTGACTTTC. This chain uses TRBV7-3 with TRBJ2-6; no clear D gene. Germline lookup yields CDR1 SGHTA and CDR2 FQGTGA. This CDR3 has 16 amino acids. The ends were cut back, 7 bases at V and 2 bases at J, with 15 bases in the middle.

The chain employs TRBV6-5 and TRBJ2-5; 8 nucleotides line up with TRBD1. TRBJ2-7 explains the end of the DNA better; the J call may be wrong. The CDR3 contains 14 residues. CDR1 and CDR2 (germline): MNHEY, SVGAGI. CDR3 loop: CASSRQGAGSEQYF. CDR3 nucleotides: TGTGCCAGCAGTAGGCAGGGGGCTGGTTCCGAGCAGTACTTC.

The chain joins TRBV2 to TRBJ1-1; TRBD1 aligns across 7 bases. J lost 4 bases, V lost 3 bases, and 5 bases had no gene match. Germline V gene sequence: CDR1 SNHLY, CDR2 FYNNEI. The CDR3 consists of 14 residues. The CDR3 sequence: CASSDVPGGTEAFF. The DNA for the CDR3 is TGTGCCAGCAGTGACGTTCCAGGGGGCACTGAAGCTTTCTTT.

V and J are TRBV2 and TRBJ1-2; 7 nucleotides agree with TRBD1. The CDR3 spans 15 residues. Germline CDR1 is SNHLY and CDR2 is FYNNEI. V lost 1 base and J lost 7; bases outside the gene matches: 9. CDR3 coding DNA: TGTGCCAGCAGTGAAGAACAGGGGCGAGGGTTTGGCTACACCTTC. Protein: CASSEEQGRGFGYTF.

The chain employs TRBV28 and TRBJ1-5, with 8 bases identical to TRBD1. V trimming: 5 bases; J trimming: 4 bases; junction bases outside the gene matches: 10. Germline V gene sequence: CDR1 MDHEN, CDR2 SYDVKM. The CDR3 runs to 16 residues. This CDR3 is CASSPGDRRYNQPQHF. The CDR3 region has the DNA TGTGCCAGCAGTCCCGGGGACAGGAGGTATAATCAGCCCCAGCATTTT.

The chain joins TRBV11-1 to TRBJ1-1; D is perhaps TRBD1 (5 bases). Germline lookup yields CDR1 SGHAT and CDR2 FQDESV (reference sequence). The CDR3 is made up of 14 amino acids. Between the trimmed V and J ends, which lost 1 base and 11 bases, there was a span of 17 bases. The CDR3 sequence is CASSLGRANGQAFF. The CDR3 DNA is TGTGCCAGCAGCTTAGGCAGGGCGAATGGGCAGGCTTTCTTT.

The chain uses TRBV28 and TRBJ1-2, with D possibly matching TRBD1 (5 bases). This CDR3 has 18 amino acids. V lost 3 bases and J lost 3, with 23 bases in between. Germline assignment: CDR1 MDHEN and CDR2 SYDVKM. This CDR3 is CASSFWGEPTPTYYGYTF. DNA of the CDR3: TGTGCCAGCAGTTTTTGGGGGGAACCCACGCCGACATACTATGGCTACACCTTC.

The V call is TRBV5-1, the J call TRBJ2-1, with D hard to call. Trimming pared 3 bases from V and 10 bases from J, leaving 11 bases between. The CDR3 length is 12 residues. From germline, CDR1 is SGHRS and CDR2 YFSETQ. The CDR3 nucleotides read TGCGCCAGCAGCTCCACTCAGGTGGAGCAGTTCTTC. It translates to CASSSTQVEQFF.

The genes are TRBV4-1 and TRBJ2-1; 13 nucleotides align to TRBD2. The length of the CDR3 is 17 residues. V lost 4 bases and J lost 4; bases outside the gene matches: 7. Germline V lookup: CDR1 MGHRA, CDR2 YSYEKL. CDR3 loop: CASSRVLTSGGYNEQFF. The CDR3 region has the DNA TGCGCCAGCAGCCGCGTGCTGACTAGCGGGGGGTACAATGAGCAGTTCTTC.

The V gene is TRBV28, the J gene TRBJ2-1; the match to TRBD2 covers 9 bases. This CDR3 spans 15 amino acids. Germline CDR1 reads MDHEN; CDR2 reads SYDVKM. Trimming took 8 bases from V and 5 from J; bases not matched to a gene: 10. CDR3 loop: CASRRREGLNNEQFF. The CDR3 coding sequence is TGTGCCAGCCGTAGGCGGGAGGGACTAAACAATGAGCAGTTCTTC.

For the CDR3, the DNA is TGTGCCAGCAGCTTAAGGGGGTGGGGCACTGAAGCTTTCTTT. Residues: CASSLRGWGTEAFF. The rearrangement joins TRBV7-2 to TRBJ1-1, with D tentatively TRBD1 (6 bases). The CDR3 covers 14 residues. CDR1 SGHTA and CDR2 FQGNSA come from the germline V gene. Trimming left V 2 bases short and J 4 bases short, with 11 bases between.

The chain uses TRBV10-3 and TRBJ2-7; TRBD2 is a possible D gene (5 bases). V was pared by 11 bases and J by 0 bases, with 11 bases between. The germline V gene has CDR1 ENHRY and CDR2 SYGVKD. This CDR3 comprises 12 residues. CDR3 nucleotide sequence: TGTGCCGTCGGACGGGACTCCTACGAGCAGTACTTC. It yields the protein CAVGRDSYEQYF.

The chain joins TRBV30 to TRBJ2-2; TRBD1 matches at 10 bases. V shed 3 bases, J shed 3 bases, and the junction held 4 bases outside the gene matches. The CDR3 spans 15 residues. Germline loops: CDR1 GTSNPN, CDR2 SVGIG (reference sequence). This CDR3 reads CAWRGGTGDTGELFF. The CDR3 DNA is TGTGCCTGGAGGGGGGGGACAGGGGACACCGGGGAGCTGTTTTTT. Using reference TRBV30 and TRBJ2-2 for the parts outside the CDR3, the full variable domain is SQTIHQWPATLVQPVGSPLSLECTVEGTSNPNLYWYRQAAGRGLQLLFYSVGIGQISSEVPQNLSASRPQDRQFILSSKKLLLSDSGFYLCAWRGGTGDTGELFFGEGSRLTVL.

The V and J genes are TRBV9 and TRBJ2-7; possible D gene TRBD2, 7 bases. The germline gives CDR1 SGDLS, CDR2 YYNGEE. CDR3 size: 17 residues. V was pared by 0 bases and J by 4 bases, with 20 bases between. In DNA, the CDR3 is TGTGCCAGCAGCGTAGCCCCTGGGGGCGGGGGTATGTACGAGCAGTACTTC. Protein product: CASSVAPGGGGMYEQYF.

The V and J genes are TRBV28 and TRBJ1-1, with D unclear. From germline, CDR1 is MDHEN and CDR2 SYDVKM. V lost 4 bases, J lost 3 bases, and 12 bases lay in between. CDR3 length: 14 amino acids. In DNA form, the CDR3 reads TGTGCCAGCAGTTGGGTCGGGAGAGACACTGAAGCTTTCTTT. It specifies CASSWVGRDTEAFF.

CDR3 residues: CASSATTGDEQFF. DNA of the CDR3: TGTGCCAGCAGCGCAACAACAGGGGATGAGCAGTTCTTC. This chain joins TRBV7-8 and TRBJ2-1; 7 bases are shared with TRBD1. The CDR3 covers 13 residues. V lost 5 bases to trimming and J lost 8 bases; unmatched junction nucleotides: 6. Germline values: CDR1 SGHVS, CDR2 FQNEAQ.

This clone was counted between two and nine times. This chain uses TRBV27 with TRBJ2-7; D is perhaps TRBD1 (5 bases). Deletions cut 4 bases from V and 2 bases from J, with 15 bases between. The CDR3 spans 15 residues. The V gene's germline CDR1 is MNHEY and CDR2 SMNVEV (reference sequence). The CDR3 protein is CASSWNSRTPYEQYF. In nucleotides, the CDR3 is TGTGCCAGCAGTTGGAATTCGAGGACACCCTACGAGCAGTACTTC.

CDR3 sequence reads: CAWSPGGQGWQPQHF. Written as DNA, the CDR3 is TGTGCCTGGAGTCCCGGGGGGCAGGGCTGGCAGCCCCAGCATTTT. The chain recombines TRBV30 with TRBJ1-5; D is possibly TRBD1 (6 bases). The germline gives CDR1 GTSNPN, CDR2 SVGIG (reference sequence). The CDR3 is made up of 15 amino acids. Trimming cost V 2 bases and J 7 bases, with 18 bases left between them.

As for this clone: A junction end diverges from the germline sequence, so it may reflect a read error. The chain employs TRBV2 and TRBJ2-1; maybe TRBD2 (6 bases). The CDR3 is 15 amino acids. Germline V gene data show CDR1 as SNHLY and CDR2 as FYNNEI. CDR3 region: CASGEVRTIYNEQFF. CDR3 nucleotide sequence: TGTGCCAGCGGTGAAGTTAGGACTATCTACAATGAGCAGTTCTTC.

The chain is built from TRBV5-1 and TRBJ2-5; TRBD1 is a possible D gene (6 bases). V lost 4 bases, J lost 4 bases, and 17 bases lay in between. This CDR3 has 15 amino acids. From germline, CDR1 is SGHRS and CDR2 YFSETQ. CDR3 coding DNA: TGCGCCAGCAGCCCCGGTGAGGGGGTCAGAGAGACCCAGTACTTC. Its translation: CASSPGEGVRETQYF.

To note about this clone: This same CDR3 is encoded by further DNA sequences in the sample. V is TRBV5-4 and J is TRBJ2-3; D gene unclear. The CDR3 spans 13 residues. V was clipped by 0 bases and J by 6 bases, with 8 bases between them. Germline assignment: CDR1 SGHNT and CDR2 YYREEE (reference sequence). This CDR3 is CASSLGATDTQYF. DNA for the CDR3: TGTGCCAGCAGCTTGGGGGCGACGGATACGCAGTATTTT.

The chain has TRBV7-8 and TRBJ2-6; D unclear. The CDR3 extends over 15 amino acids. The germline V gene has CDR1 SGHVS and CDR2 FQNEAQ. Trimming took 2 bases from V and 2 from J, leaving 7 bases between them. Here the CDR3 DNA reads TGTGCCAGCAGCTTATTTGGGCCTGGGGCCAACGTCCTGACTTTC. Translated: CASSLFGPGANVLTF.

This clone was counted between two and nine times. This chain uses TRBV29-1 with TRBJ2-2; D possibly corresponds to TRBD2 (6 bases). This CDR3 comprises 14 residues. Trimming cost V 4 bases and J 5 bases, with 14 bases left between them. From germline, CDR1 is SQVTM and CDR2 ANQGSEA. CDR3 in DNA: TGCAGCGTTGGAACCGTAGCGGAAACCGGGGAGCTGTTTTTT. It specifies CSVGTVAETGELFF.